This T cell receptor beta chain was identified in a study of T cells in Graves' hyperthyroidism and ophthalmopathy. Across the study: At the time of initial diagnosis and before any treatment, peripheral blood was collected.

Germline CDR1 and CDR2: SNHLY and FYNNEI. CDR3 length: 13 residues. V was pared by 7 bases and J by 10 bases, with 8 bases of the junction left unmatched. The study, taken as a whole, reports: Most clonotypes that expanded in the thyroid above 0.001 also showed up in blood.

No ophthalmopathy progression within 18 months constituted stable Graves' hyperthyroidism. Based on clinical symptoms, serum thyroxine and TRAb, thyroid ultrasound and orbital computed tomography, diagnoses were reached. This clonotype came up many times. What it binds is not known. Amplification of TCR beta CDR3 regions used RNA as the template. HTBI primers were employed in a first-round RT-PCR of the TCR CDR3. Each CDR3 protein gets one entry after TCRdb re-called the multiplex PCR reads with MiXCR. The sample contains some 460,000 distinct CDR3 sequences, 15% to 18% of which appear only once. This TCR derives from a young woman with Graves' hyperthyroidism. What was sequenced was blood. The V call is TRBV2, the J call TRBJ1-5; 9 bases are a match to TRBD1. The CDR3 here is CASTTGGSSPQHF. DNA of the CDR3: TGTGCCAGCACAACAGGGGGCAGTTCTCCCCAGCATTTT.